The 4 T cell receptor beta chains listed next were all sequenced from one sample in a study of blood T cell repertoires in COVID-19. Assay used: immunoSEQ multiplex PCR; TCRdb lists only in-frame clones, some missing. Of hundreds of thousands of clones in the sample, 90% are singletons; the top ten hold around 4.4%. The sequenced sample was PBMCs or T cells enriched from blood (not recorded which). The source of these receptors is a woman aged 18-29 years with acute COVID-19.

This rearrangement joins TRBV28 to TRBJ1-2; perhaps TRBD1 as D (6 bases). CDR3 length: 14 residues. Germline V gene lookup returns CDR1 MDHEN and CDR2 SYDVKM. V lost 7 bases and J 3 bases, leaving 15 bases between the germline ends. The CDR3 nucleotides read TGTGCCAGCAAATCGGGGGGCGCTGACTATGGCTACACCTTC. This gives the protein CASKSGGADYGYTF.

CDR3 DNA sequence: TGTGCCACCAGCCGGGCAGGGGGCGCGAAAAACATTCAGTACTTC. Protein sequence: CATSRAGGAKNIQYF. The chain carries TRBV15 and TRBJ2-4; TRBD1 agrees at 8 bases. The CDR3 is 15 residues long. Germline-derived CDR1 and CDR2 are LNHNV and YYDKDF (reference sequence). V was clipped by 5 bases and J by 4 bases; unmatched bases: 7.

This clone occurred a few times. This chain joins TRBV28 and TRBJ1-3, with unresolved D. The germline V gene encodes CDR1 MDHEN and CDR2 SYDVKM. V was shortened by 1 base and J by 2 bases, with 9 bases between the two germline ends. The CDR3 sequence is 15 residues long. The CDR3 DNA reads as TGTGCCAGCAGTTTATCGGGCGGGCCTGGAAACACCATATATTTT. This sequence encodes CASSLSGGPGNTIYF.

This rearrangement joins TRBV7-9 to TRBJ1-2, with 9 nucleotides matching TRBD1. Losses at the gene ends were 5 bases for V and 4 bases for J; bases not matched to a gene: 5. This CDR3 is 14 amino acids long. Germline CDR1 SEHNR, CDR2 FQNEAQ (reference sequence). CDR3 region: CASSPRDRAYGYTF. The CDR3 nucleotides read TGTGCCAGCAGCCCTCGGGACAGGGCCTATGGCTACACCTTC.